One sample yielded the 22 T cell receptor beta chains listed below, sequenced in a study of Graves' ophthalmopathy and Graves' hyperthyroidism. The sequenced template was RNA, covering the TCR beta CDR3 region. RT-PCR in the first round used HTBI primers; a second-round multiplex PCR followed. Via MiXCR, TCRdb re-called the multiplex PCR reads, giving one row per CDR3 protein. The sample records 240,000 or so distinct CDR3 sequences, less than 55% being singletons. Sequenced sample: peripheral blood. These receptors all stem from an adult man with Graves' ophthalmopathy.

The V gene is TRBV3-1, the J gene TRBJ2-7; weak D call: TRBD1 (6 bases). This CDR3 has 11 amino acids. Looked up from germline, CDR1 is LGHDT and CDR2 is YNNKEL (reference sequence). V was clipped by 1 base and J by 9 bases, with 7 bases between them. The CDR3 loop reads CASSQARGQYF. The CDR3 DNA reads TGTGCCAGCAGCCAAGCCAGGGGGCAGTACTTC.

This clonotype was observed many times. This CDR3 reads CASSLGASSTNEKLFF. The CDR3 DNA reads as TGTGCCAGCAGCCTGGGAGCCTCGTCAACTAATGAAAAACTGTTTTTT. The chain joins TRBV25-1 to TRBJ1-4; D gene uncertain. The V end was cut by 6 bases, the J end by 0 bases, with 14 bases between. The CDR3 loop spans 16 amino acids. CDR1 is MGHDK and CDR2 is SYGVNS in the germline V gene.

This clonotype was counted only a few times. The V call is TRBV20-1, the J call TRBJ2-5; 11 bases line up with TRBD2. The V gene's germline CDR1 is DFQATT and CDR2 SNEGSKA (reference sequence). The CDR3 length is 16 residues. The J segment lost 4 bases and the V segment lost 0 bases, leaving 7 bases of the junction unmatched. The CDR3 coding sequence is TGCAGTGCTAGAGATGGTAGCGGGAGGGCGCGAGAGACCCAGTACTTC. Residues: CSARDGSGRARETQYF.

V is TRBV7-2 and J is TRBJ2-5; 14 bases map to TRBD2. Germline trimming cut 4 bases from V and 3 bases from J; bases unmatched to any gene: 7. CDR3 length: 17 amino acids. The germline CDR1 and CDR2 sequences are SGHTA and FQGNSA. The CDR3 sequence is CASSSGTSGGFEETQYF. In DNA form, the CDR3 reads TGTGCCAGCAGCTCCGGGACTAGCGGGGGCTTCGAAGAGACCCAGTACTTC.

This chain uses TRBV7-2 with TRBJ2-5; the D is unclear. The CDR3 runs 13 residues. The germline CDR1 and CDR2 sequences are SGHTA and FQGNSA. The V and J ends lost 6 bases and 5 bases respectively, with 13 bases between them. DNA of the CDR3: TGTGCCAGCAGACAAATGGCGATGGAGACCCAGTACTTC. Translation: CASRQMAMETQYF.

This clonotype occurred a few times. V and J are TRBV12-3 or TRBV12-4 and TRBJ1-1; D ambiguous. The CDR3 is 14 residues long. Trimming took off 3 bases at V and 3 bases at J, with 11 bases between the two ends. The CDR3 reads CASSFHVDDTEAFF. The CDR3 DNA is TGTGCCAGCAGTTTTCATGTGGATGACACTGAAGCTTTCTTT.

The J gene is TRBJ2-6, the V gene TRBV7-2; D gene unclear. Germline values: CDR1 SGHTA, CDR2 FQGNSA. V gave up 5 bases and J gave up 0 bases, with 11 bases separating them. CDR3 length: 16 residues. CDR3: CASSADVLSGANVLTF. In DNA, the CDR3 is TGTGCCAGCAGCGCAGATGTACTCTCTGGGGCCAACGTCCTGACTTTC.

The table lists this clonotype with many counts. The V call is TRBV13, the J call TRBJ2-5; 10 bases line up with TRBD1. Unmatched junction bases numbered 3, after V lost 3 bases and J lost 2 bases. CDR3 size: 15 residues. CDR1 PRHDT and CDR2 FYEKMQ come from the germline V gene (reference sequence). The DNA for the CDR3 is TGTGCCAGCAGCTTGCGGACAGGGGGGCAAGAGACCCAGTACTTC. As protein: CASSLRTGGQETQYF.

This clonotype was found a few times. The chain is built from TRBV5-4 and TRBJ1-1; D uncertain. The CDR3 is made up of 14 amino acids. Germline lookup yields CDR1 SGHNT and CDR2 YYREEE (reference sequence). The V end lost 2 bases, the J end lost 8 bases, and 16 bases lay between the germline ends. The CDR3 nucleotides are TGTGCCAGCAGCTTACCCGACGGGAACCAGGAAGCTTTCTTT. It is translated as CASSLPDGNQEAFF.

The rearrangement joins TRBV7-2 to TRBJ2-5; D is possibly TRBD1 (7 bases). The CDR3 length is 15 residues. Germline values: CDR1 SGHTA, CDR2 FQGNSA. With 5 bases removed from V and 2 bases from J, the gap between germline ends came to 15 bases. The CDR3 nucleotides read TGTGCCAGCAGCGTTGCGACAGGGAGGCAAGAGACCCAGTACTTC. Residues: CASSVATGRQETQYF.

The chain recombines TRBV11-2 with TRBJ2-7; D is possibly TRBD1 or TRBD2 (5 bases each). The CDR3 consists of 11 residues. Germline CDR1 and CDR2: SGHAT and FQNNGV. V lost 5 bases to trimming and J lost 10 bases, with 12 bases between them. CDR3 in DNA: TGTGCCAGCAGCCCTGGGGGTCCCCAGTACTTC. Protein: CASSPGGPQYF.

The V call is TRBV2, the J call TRBJ2-6; 7 bases line up with TRBD1. CDR3 length: 18 residues. Trimming took 10 bases from V and 3 from J; bases not matched to a gene: 18. CDR1 is SNHLY and CDR2 is FYNNEI in the germline V gene. CDR3: CATTNKDRVMSGANVLTF. In nucleotides, the CDR3 is TGTGCCACCACGAACAAAGACAGGGTTATGAGTGGGGCCAACGTCCTGACTTTC.

The chain carries TRBV7-9 and TRBJ1-1, with no clear D. Germline V gene lookup returns CDR1 SEHNR and CDR2 FQNEAQ (reference sequence). V lost 7 bases, J lost 0 bases, and 21 bases lay in between. This CDR3 spans 17 amino acids. The CDR3 DNA follows: TGTGCCAGCATGGAGGAAGCAAGTGGTCCGATGAACACTGAAGCTTTCTTT. Translating it yields CASMEEASGPMNTEAFF.

This clonotype was detected a few times. The chain combines TRBV10-3 with TRBJ2-7; 8 bases are shared with TRBD1. Germline V gene data show CDR1 as ENHRY and CDR2 as SYGVKD. V gave up 10 bases and J gave up 2 bases; unmatched junction bases: 7. The CDR3 runs 13 residues. Here the CDR3 reads CATGQGPTYEQYF. For the CDR3, the DNA is TGTGCCACAGGACAGGGTCCGACCTACGAGCAGTACTTC.

This chain uses TRBV10-3 with TRBJ2-5; D perhaps matches TRBD2 (6 bases). Germline loops: CDR1 ENHRY, CDR2 SYGVKD. V was cut by 5 bases and J by 5 bases, with 15 bases left in between. The CDR3 is 14 residues long. The CDR3 loop is CAISPTGAWETQYF. The CDR3 DNA is TGTGCCATCAGTCCCACGGGAGCGTGGGAGACCCAGTACTTC.

This clonotype was seen many times. This chain joins TRBV10-2 and TRBJ1-5; the D is unclear. Germline CDR1 reads WSHSY; CDR2 reads SAAADI. V was clipped by 0 bases and J by 6 bases, with 6 bases between them. This CDR3 comprises 13 residues. The CDR3 DNA sequence: TGCGCCAGCAGTGAGTCTATTGGTCAGCCCCAGCATTTT. It specifies CASSESIGQPQHF.

This clonotype was recorded once. A junction end diverges from the germline sequence, so it may reflect a read error. J is TRBJ2-2 and V is TRBV7-2; D gene uncertain. The germline gives CDR1 SGHTA, CDR2 FQGNSA. This CDR3 contains 16 residues. The CDR3 region is CASSVAVGTNTGELFF. CDR3 bases: TGTGCCAGCAGCGTAGCTGTCGGTACCAACACCGGGGAGCTGTTTTTT.

The chain couples TRBV11-2 to TRBJ1-2; 7 bases match TRBD1. CDR3 size: 14 residues. The V gene end was trimmed by 1 base and the J gene end by 7 bases; junction bases not matched to a gene: 6. Germline V gene data show CDR1 as SGHAT and CDR2 as FQNNGV. CDR3 coding DNA: TGTGCCAGCAGCTTAGGACAGGGATGGAGTGGCTACACCTTC. This sequence encodes CASSLGQGWSGYTF.

The chain couples TRBV10-3 to TRBJ1-5; TRBD1 might be the D (5 bases). CDR3 size: 11 residues. CDR1 and CDR2 (germline): ENHRY, SYGVKD. Trimming removed 10 bases from V and 11 bases from J, with 15 bases in between. Written as DNA, the CDR3 is TGTGCCAGCTGGACTGGGGGGTCCCAGCATTTT. Encoded protein: CASWTGGSQHF.

J is TRBJ2-7 and V is TRBV7-8; 8 bases line up with TRBD1. The CDR3 is 16 amino acids. Germline assignment: CDR1 SGHVS and CDR2 FQNEAQ. With 11 bases clipped from V and 2 bases from J, the junction kept 17 bases outside the gene matches. In nucleotides, the CDR3 is TGTGCCGGCACCCCCCTAAATCGACAGGGGACCTACGAGCAGTACTTC. Its protein is CAGTPLNRQGTYEQYF.

Concerning this clonotype itself: Relative to the germline gene, one junction end is altered; a read error may explain this. This chain joins TRBV7-9 and TRBJ2-5; D gene uncertain. There are 14 residues in the CDR3. In germline, CDR1 is SEHNR, CDR2 FQNEAQ (reference sequence). The CDR3 DNA reads TGTGCCAGCAGCTTAGCTGGCCAGCAAGAGGCCCAGTACTTC. Protein sequence: CASSLAGQQEAQYF.

This clonotype showed up many times. The chain has TRBV7-6 and TRBJ1-1; D is uncertain. The germline V gene encodes CDR1 SGHVS and CDR2 FNYEAQ. The CDR3 extends over 13 amino acids. Deletions cut 2 bases from V and 1 base from J, with 5 bases between. The CDR3 is CASSLLGNTEAFF. The CDR3 coding sequence is TGTGCCAGCAGCTTATTAGGGAACACTGAAGCTTTCTTT. The complete variable domain, with remaining parts taken from reference TRBV7-6 and TRBJ1-1, reads GAGVSQSPRYKVTKRGQDVALRCDPISGHVSLYWYRQALGQGPEFLTYFNYEAQQDKSGLPNDRFSAERPEGSISTLTIQRTEQRDSAMYRCASSLLGNTEAFFGQGTRLTVV.